The subject of this entry is one T cell receptor (beta chain). Its antigen is not known. This specimen belongs to a study of T cells in localized non-small cell lung cancer. Germline V gene sequence: CDR1 MNHEY, CDR2 SVGAGI. CDR3 size: 15 residues. Unmatched junction bases numbered 5, after V lost 6 bases and J lost 2 bases. Findings and caveats of the study: Out of the top 100 tumor clones, a median approximately 57 were seen in adjacent lung. Heterogeneity remains possible, as sequencing covered one tumor region only. It was uninvolved adjacent lung that showed the highest T cell clonality, exceeding tumor.

Sequencing was performed with immunoSEQ multiplex PCR; in TCRdb, only in-frame clones are kept and a portion is missing. The sample includes 30,000 to 50,000 clones, roughly 80% seen only once; the top ten take 30% to 35%. The V gene is TRBV6-5, the J gene TRBJ1-1; the match to TRBD1 covers 11 bases. This TCR was recovered from a woman between 40 and 69 years old with stage II squamous cell lung carcinoma. The sample in question was PBMCs, obtained before any cancer treatment. In DNA, the CDR3 is TGTGCCAGCAGCGGACAGGGGGCAGGCAACACTGAAGCTTTCTTT. As protein: CASSGQGAGNTEAFF.